This TCR beta chain was identified in a study of cytomegalovirus exposure and HLA in healthy donors. The CDR3 is made up of 12 amino acids. The ends lost 8 bases at V and 3 bases at J; junction bases unmatched: 4. Germline V gene sequence: CDR1 LNHNV, CDR2 YYDKDF (reference sequence). Vbeta (60) and Jbeta (13) primers were used in the PCR. TCRdb's copy holds only in-frame clones and misses some; the assay was immunoSEQ multiplex PCR. Its listing shows 140,000 or so clones. Material: PBMCs. The chain recombines TRBV15 with TRBJ2-7, with TRBD2 matching over 7 bases. The receptor comes from a male donor in good health and CMV-seronegative. The CDR3 coding sequence is TGTGCCACCGGGGGGGGAGTCTACGAGCAGTACTTC. It codes for CATGGGVYEQYF.